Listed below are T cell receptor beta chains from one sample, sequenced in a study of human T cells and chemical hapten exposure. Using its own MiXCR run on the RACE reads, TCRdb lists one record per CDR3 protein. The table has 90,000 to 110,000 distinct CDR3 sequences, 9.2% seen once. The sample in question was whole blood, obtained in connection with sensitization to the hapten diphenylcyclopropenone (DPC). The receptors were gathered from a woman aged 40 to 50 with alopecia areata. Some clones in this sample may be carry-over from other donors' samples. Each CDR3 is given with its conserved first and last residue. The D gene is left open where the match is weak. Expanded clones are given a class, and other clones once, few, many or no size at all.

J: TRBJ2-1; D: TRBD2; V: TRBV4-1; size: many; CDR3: CASSQVDLGLAGFNEQFF; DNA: TGCGCCAGCAGCCAAGTGGACCTCGGACTAGCGGGCTTCAATGAGCAGTTCTTC
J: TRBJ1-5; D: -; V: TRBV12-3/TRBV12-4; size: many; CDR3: CASSFWEGINQPQHF; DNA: TGTGCCAGCAGTTTCTGGGAGGGAATCAATCAGCCCCAGCATTTT
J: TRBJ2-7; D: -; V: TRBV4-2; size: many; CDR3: CASSQEGLLYEQYF; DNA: TGTGCCAGCAGCCAAGAAGGACTTTTATACGAGCAGTACTTC
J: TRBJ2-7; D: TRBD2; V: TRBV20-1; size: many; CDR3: CSARDGSGGTYEQYF; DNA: TGCAGTGCTAGAGATGGGAGCGGGGGAACCTACGAGCAGTACTTC
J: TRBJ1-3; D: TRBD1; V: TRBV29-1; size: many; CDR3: CSVQQGGAGSGNTIYF; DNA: TGCAGCGTCCAACAGGGGGGGGCTGGCTCTGGAAACACCATATATTTT
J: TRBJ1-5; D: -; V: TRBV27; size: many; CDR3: CASSLLGQPQHF; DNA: TGTGCCAGCAGCCTTCTCGGTCAGCCCCAGCATTTT
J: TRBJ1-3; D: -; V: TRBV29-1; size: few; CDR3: CSVEDRGGPGGNTIYF; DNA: TGCAGCGTTGAAGATCGGGGCGGGCCTGGTGGAAACACCATATATTTT
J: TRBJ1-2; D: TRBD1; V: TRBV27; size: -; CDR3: CASRKTGGYGYTF; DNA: TGTGCCAGCAGAAAAACAGGGGGATATGGCTACACCTTC
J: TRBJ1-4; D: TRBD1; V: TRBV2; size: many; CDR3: CASTSQGARKLFF; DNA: TGTGCCAGCACCAGTCAGGGGGCGCGGAAACTGTTTTTT
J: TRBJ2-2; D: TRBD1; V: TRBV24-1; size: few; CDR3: CATSDPGTETGELFF; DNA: TGTGCCACCAGTGACCCCGGGACAGAAACCGGGGAGCTGTTTTTT
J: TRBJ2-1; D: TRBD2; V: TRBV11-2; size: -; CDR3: CASSPRLAGIYNEQFF; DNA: TGTGCCAGCAGCCCGAGACTAGCGGGGATATACAATGAGCAGTTCTTC
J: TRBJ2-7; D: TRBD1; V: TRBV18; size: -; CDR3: CASSPSGQGAYEQYF; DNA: TGTGCCAGCTCACCGAGTGGACAGGGGGCCTACGAGCAGTACTTC
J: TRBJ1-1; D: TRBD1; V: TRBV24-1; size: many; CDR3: CATSDASTGHTEAFF; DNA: TGTGCCACCAGTGATGCGTCGACAGGGCACACTGAAGCTTTCTTT
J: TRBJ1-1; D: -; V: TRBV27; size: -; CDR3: CASKEGLNEAFF; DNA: TGTGCCAGCAAGGAGGGGCTAAATGAAGCTTTCTTT
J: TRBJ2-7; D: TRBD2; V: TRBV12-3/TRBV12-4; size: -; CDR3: CASSTWTSGTYEQYF; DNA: TGTGCCAGCAGTACCTGGACTAGCGGTACCTACGAGCAGTACTTC
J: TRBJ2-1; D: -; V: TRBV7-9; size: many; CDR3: CASSSPGRDNEQFF; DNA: TGTGCCAGCAGCTCCCCTGGACGGGACAATGAGCAGTTCTTC
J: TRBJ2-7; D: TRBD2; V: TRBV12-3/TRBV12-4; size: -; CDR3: CASSPTSGGPPYEQYF; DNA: TGTGCCAGCAGCCCTACTAGCGGGGGACCACCCTACGAGCAGTACTTC
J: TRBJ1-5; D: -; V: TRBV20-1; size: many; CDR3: CSARDGSENSNQPQHF; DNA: TGCAGTGCTAGAGATGGGTCGGAAAATAGCAATCAGCCCCAGCATTTT
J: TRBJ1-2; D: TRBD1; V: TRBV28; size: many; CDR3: CASNLQGNYGYTF; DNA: TGTGCCAGCAACTTACAGGGGAACTATGGCTACACCTTC
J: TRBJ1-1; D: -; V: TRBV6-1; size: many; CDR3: CASSEFGGRNTEAFF; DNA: TGTGCCAGCAGTGAATTTGGGGGCCGGAACACTGAAGCTTTCTTT
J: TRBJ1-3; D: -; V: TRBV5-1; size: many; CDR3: CASVGAGNTIYF; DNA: TGCGCCAGCGTCGGGGCTGGAAACACCATATATTTT
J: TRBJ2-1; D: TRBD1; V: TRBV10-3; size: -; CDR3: CAISESGTGDIEQFF; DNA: TGTGCCATCAGTGAGTCAGGGACAGGGGACATTGAGCAGTTCTTC
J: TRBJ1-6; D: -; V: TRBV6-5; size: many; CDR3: CASSYDGSASSLYNSPLHF; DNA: TGTGCCAGCAGTTACGACGGGTCTGCTTCTTCTCTATATAATTCACCCCTCCACTTT
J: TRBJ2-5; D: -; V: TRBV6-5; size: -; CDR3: CASSYPGLETQYF; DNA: TGTGCCAGCAGTTACCCCGGGTTGGAGACCCAGTACTTC
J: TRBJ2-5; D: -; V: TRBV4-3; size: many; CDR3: CASSQLIQETQYF; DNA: TGCGCCAGCAGCCAACTGATCCAAGAGACCCAGTACTTC
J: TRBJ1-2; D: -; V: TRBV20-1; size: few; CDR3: CSAHNEANYGYTF; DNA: TGCAGTGCTCACAACGAAGCAAACTATGGCTACACCTTC
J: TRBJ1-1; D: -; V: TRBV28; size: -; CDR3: CASSQRGIVNTEAFF; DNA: TGTGCCAGCAGCCAGAGGGGGATAGTAAACACTGAAGCTTTCTTT
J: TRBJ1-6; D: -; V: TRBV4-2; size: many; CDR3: CASSQGDTPNSPLHF; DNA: TGTGCCAGCAGCCAAGGGGATACACCTAATTCACCCCTCCACTTT
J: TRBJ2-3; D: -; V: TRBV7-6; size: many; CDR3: CASSLPRGARTDTQYF; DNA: TGTGCCAGCAGCTTACCCCGGGGGGCCCGCACAGATACGCAGTATTTT
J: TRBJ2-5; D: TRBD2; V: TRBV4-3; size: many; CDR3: CASSLAGNQETQYF; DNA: TGCGCCAGCAGCCTAGCGGGAAACCAAGAGACCCAGTACTTC
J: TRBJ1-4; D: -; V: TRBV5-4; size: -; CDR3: CASSSWGGLSSGEKLFF; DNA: TGTGCCAGCAGCTCCTGGGGGGGGCTCTCGTCGGGTGAAAAACTGTTTTTT
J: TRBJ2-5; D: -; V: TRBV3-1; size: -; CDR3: CASSFIETQYF; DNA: TGTGCCAGCAGCTTTATCGAGACCCAGTACTTC
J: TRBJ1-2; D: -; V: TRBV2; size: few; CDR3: CASSEVFSNWDGYTF; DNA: TGTGCCAGCAGTGAAGTTTTCTCTAATTGGGATGGCTACACCTTC
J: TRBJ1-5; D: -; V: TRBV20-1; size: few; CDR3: CSAREPSRAVSGQPQHF; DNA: TGCAGTGCTAGGGAACCGTCCAGGGCGGTCAGCGGTCAGCCCCAGCATTTT
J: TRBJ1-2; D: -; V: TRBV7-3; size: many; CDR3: CAVARPSNYGYTF; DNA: TGTGCCGTTGCGAGGCCATCTAACTATGGCTACACCTTC
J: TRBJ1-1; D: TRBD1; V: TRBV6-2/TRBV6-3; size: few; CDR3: CASSRTGGGTEAFF; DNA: TGTGCCAGCAGTAGAACAGGGGGCGGCACTGAAGCTTTCTTT
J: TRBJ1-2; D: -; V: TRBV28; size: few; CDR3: CASSPGTATYGYTF; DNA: TGTGCCAGCAGTCCCGGGACCGCCACCTATGGCTACACCTTC
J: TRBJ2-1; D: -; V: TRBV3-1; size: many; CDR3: CASSQVILQSSYNEQFF; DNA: TGTGCCAGCAGCCAAGTGATCCTACAATCCTCCTACAATGAGCAGTTCTTC
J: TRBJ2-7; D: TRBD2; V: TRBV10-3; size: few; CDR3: CAISERTSGLEQYF; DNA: TGTGCCATCAGTGAGAGGACTAGCGGGCTCGAGCAGTACTTC
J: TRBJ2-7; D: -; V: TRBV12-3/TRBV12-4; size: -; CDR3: CASSPGTFYEQYF; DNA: TGTGCCAGCAGCCCCGGGACTTTCTACGAGCAGTACTTC